These 18 T cell receptor beta chains were sequenced from one sample in a study of cytomegalovirus exposure and HLA in healthy donors. Use of 60 Vbeta and 13 Jbeta primers characterized the PCR. Using immunoSEQ multiplex PCR, the repertoire was profiled, and TCRdb retains in-frame clones only, with some absent. This table holds some 170,000 clones, 72% found once. Sequencing was performed on PBMCs. The origin of the receptors is a human donor in good health.

The gene calls are TRBV18 and TRBJ1-1; D perhaps matches TRBD1 (5 bases). Per germline, CDR1 KGHSH and CDR2 LQKENI. The CDR3 is 14 residues long. Trimming stripped 1 base from V and 7 bases from J, with 13 bases between. The CDR3 here is CASSPRGKGLEAFF. The CDR3 region has the DNA TGTGCCAGCTCACCACGTGGGAAGGGACTTGAAGCTTTCTTT.

This clone was counted between two and nine times. This sequence joins TRBV5-1 and TRBJ2-3; D is perhaps TRBD2 (5 bases). Germline V gives CDR1 SGHRS, CDR2 YFSETQ. The CDR3 has 15 residues. Trimming took off 2 bases at V and 0 bases at J, with 10 bases between the two ends. CDR3 nucleotide sequence: TGCGCCAGCAGCTTCGGAGGCCCTAGCACAGATACGCAGTATTTT. It yields the protein CASSFGGPSTDTQYF.

This rearrangement joins TRBV2 to TRBJ2-3, with unresolved D. Trimming stripped 7 bases from V and 8 bases from J, with 10 bases between. The germline V gene encodes CDR1 SNHLY and CDR2 FYNNEI. There are 11 residues in the CDR3. The CDR3 coding sequence is TGTGCCAGCACGTTAACGGGTACGCAGTATTTT. Its protein product is CASTLTGTQYF. Combining the CDR3 with reference TRBV2 and TRBJ2-3 gives the whole variable domain EPEVTQTPSHQVTQMGQEVILRCVPISNHLYFYWYRQILGQKVEFLVSFYNNEISEKSEIFDDQFSVERPDGSNFTLKIRSTKLEDSAMYFCASTLTGTQYFGPGTRLTVL.

The genes are TRBV29-1 and TRBJ2-1; 8 bases are a match to TRBD1. Losses at the gene ends were 2 bases for V and 5 bases for J; bases not matched to a gene: 8. The CDR3 totals 15 residues. CDR1 and CDR2 from the germline V gene are SQVTM and ANQGSEA. CDR3: CSVEQGAGLDNEQFF. The DNA of the CDR3 is TGCAGCGTTGAACAGGGGGCAGGCCTAGACAATGAGCAGTTCTTC.

This rearrangement joins TRBV11-2 to TRBJ2-7, with a weak D call TRBD1 (6 bases). V gave up 6 bases and J gave up 3 bases, with 24 bases separating them. The CDR3 totals 17 residues. In germline, CDR1 is SGHAT, CDR2 FQNNGV. Here the CDR3 DNA reads TGTGCCAGCAGGCTAATCTACTCTGGACAGATCTTCTACGAGCAGTACTTC. Residues: CASRLIYSGQIFYEQYF.

This clone was detected only a few times. The chain joins TRBV25-1 to TRBJ1-4; the match to TRBD1 covers 8 bases. The V segment lost 4 bases and the J segment 4 bases; nucleotides outside the gene matches: 8. The CDR3 length is 16 residues. Germline V CDR1 and CDR2: MGHDK, SYGVNS. DNA of the CDR3: TGTGCCAGCAGTGCTCGGACAGGGTTTCTTAATGAAAAACTGTTTTTT. Its protein product is CASSARTGFLNEKLFF.

The chain links TRBV5-1 to TRBJ2-4, with a possible D match to TRBD2 (5 bases). V lost 0 bases to trimming and J lost 10 bases, with 14 bases between them. Germline V gene data show CDR1 as SGHRS and CDR2 as YFSETQ. The CDR3 has 14 residues. CDR3 protein: CASSLAGDSPIQYF. In nucleotides, the CDR3 is TGCGCCAGCAGCTTGGCCGGGGATTCGCCTATTCAGTACTTC.

The rearrangement joins TRBV2 to TRBJ1-2; D is uncertain. V was clipped by 9 bases and J by 1 base, with 15 bases between them. Germline V gene sequence: CDR1 SNHLY, CDR2 FYNNEI. The CDR3 contains 14 residues. The CDR3 DNA sequence: TGTGCCAGTGGCCCAGGTGGGAGTAACTATGGCTACACCTTC. The encoded protein is CASGPGGSNYGYTF.

J is TRBJ2-6 and V is TRBV5-1; no clear D gene. V was clipped by 1 base and J by 0 bases, with 5 bases between them. From germline, CDR1 is SGHRS and CDR2 YFSETQ. This CDR3 region has 15 residues. DNA of the CDR3: TGCGCCAGCAGCTTGTACGGCTCTGGGGCCAACGTCCTGACTTTC. It codes for CASSLYGSGANVLTF. Full variable domain (rest looked up from reference TRBV5-1 and TRBJ2-6): KAGVTQTPRYLIKTRGQQVTLSCSPISGHRSVSWYQQTPGQGLQFLFEYFSETQRNKGNFPGRFSGRQFSNSRSEMNVSTLELGDSALYLCASSLYGSGANVLTFGAGSRLTVL.

This chain uses TRBV7-9 with TRBJ1-2; TRBD1 might be the D (5 bases). V was shortened by 5 bases and J by 2 bases, with 12 bases between the two germline ends. The CDR3 is made up of 14 amino acids. In germline, CDR1 is SEHNR, CDR2 FQNEAQ (reference sequence). The CDR3 is CASSPGGGNYGYTF. CDR3 coding DNA: TGTGCCAGCAGCCCCGGGGGTGGGAACTATGGCTACACCTTC.

This sequence joins TRBV10-3 and TRBJ2-5; possibly TRBD1 for D (6 bases). Germline CDR1 is ENHRY and CDR2 is SYGVKD. The germline V and J ends were trimmed by 4 bases and 5 bases, with 8 bases remaining between them. There are 12 residues in the CDR3. CDR3 sequence reads: CAISVGAETQYF. For the CDR3, the DNA is TGTGCCATCAGTGTGGGGGCCGAGACCCAGTACTTC.

V usage is TRBV5-5 and J usage is TRBJ1-3; 7 bases are a match to TRBD1. The CDR3 totals 15 residues. Germline V lookup: CDR1 SGHKS, CDR2 YYEKEE (reference sequence). V gave up 3 bases and J gave up 2 bases; unmatched junction bases: 5. The CDR3 nucleotides read TGTGCCAGCAGCTCCGCCGGGACAGCTGGAAACACCATATATTTT. This translates into CASSSAGTAGNTIYF.

The chain has TRBV4-3 and TRBJ1-2; 7 bases are shared with TRBD1. The V gene end was trimmed by 1 base and the J gene end by 0 bases; junction bases not matched to a gene: 8. CDR3 length: 17 amino acids. Germline V lookup: CDR1 LGHNA, CDR2 YSLEER. The CDR3 nucleotides are TGCGCCAGCAGCCAAGTTTTTATAGACAGGGCTAACTATGGCTACACCTTC. Its protein is CASSQVFIDRANYGYTF.

This clone occurred once. The chain carries TRBV19 and TRBJ2-3; no firm D call. Trimming pared 0 bases from V and 6 bases from J, leaving 4 bases between. The CDR3 has 12 amino acids. Germline-derived CDR1 and CDR2 are LNHDA and SQIVND (reference sequence). CDR3 in amino acids: CASSIDRDTQYF. The CDR3 DNA is TGTGCCAGTAGTATAGATCGGGATACGCAGTATTTT.

This rearrangement joins TRBV9 to TRBJ2-1; TRBD2 is a possible D gene (6 bases). V was shortened by 4 bases and J by 7 bases, with 12 bases between the two germline ends. The CDR3 is 13 residues long. Germline CDR1 SGDLS, CDR2 YYNGEE. The DNA of the CDR3 is TGTGCCAGCAGCTTCATGGAGGGAAATGAGCAGTTCTTC. Protein product: CASSFMEGNEQFF.

The chain uses TRBV9 and TRBJ2-7, with 9 nucleotides matching TRBD1. The trim removed 0 bases at V and 5 bases at J, leaving 6 bases unmatched. The CDR3 loop spans 15 amino acids. Germline lookup yields CDR1 SGDLS and CDR2 YYNGEE. CDR3 DNA sequence: TGTGCCAGCAGCGTAGAGGACAGGGGATTCGACGAGCAGTACTTC. Protein: CASSVEDRGFDEQYF. The full variable domain, in which reference TRBV9 and TRBJ2-7 provide the parts outside the CDR3, is DSGVTQTPKHLITATGQRVTLRCSPRSGDLSVYWYQQSLDQGLQFLIQYYNGEERAKGNILERFSAQQFPDLHSELNLSSLELGDSALYFCASSVEDRGFDEQYFGPGTRLTVT.

The genes are TRBV7-2 and TRBJ1-5; the D is unclear. V was clipped by 2 bases and J by 7 bases, with 9 bases between them. CDR3 length: 13 residues. CDR1 is SGHTA, CDR2 FQGNSA, per germline. DNA of the CDR3: TGTGCCAGCAGCTTACTCATGGGCCAGCCCCAGCATTTT. Its translation is CASSLLMGQPQHF.

This chain links TRBV29-1 with TRBJ1-2, with D unclear. This CDR3 has 12 residues. The germline V and J ends were trimmed by 6 bases and 0 bases, with 8 bases remaining between them. Germline CDR1 and CDR2: SQVTM and ANQGSEA. This CDR3 is CSVGRANYGYTF. CDR3 in DNA: TGCAGCGTCGGGAGAGCTAACTATGGCTACACCTTC.